The clone carrying this TCR beta chain was seen ten or more times. The entry originates in a study of T cells in Graves' hyperthyroidism and ophthalmopathy. In the study overall: Peripheral blood sampling occurred at initial diagnosis, before any treatment.

It was RNA transcripts that yielded the amplified TCR beta CDR3 regions. HTBI primers were used for first-round RT-PCR of the TCR CDR3. Each CDR3 protein is one row after TCRdb ran MiXCR on the multiplex PCR reads. The data hold fewer than 450,000 distinct CDR3 sequences, with approximately 17% observed a single time. CDR1 is SEHNR and CDR2 is FQNEAQ in the germline V gene (reference sequence). The CDR3 is 14 residues long. V shed 3 bases and J 7 bases; nucleotides not matched to a gene: 4. It was at first hyperthyroidism diagnosis, before any ophthalmopathy symptoms, that the blood sample was taken. PBMCs were derived from 10 ml fresh peripheral blood.

Sequenced: blood. The chain recombines TRBV7-9 with TRBJ2-5; 11 bases map to TRBD1. The source of this sequence is a woman in her thirties with Graves' hyperthyroidism that later progressed to Graves' ophthalmopathy. The CDR3 sequence is CASSLDRGLGTQYF. The CDR3 DNA is TGTGCCAGCAGCTTGGACAGGGGGCTTGGGACCCAGTACTTC.